The source of this T cell receptor beta chain is a study of T cells after yellow fever vaccination. Study observations and caveats: Subsequent to the booster, the majority of primary-vaccination clones reappeared (around 96% CD4, around 90% CD8). It was the secondary response that reached its peak faster, day 5 versus 15, but it was weaker. Relatively few clonotypes were ones that appeared in both CD4 and CD8 compartments.

As concerns this clonotype: Its antigen is not known.

CDR1 and CDR2 (germline): MNHEY, SMNVEV (reference sequence). V trimming: 2 bases; J trimming: 5 bases; junction bases outside the gene matches: 4. This CDR3 has 14 residues. The TCR cDNA carried a universal primer site and UMIs from 5'RACE template switching. TCRdb reprocessed the 5' RACE reads with MiXCR, giving one entry per CDR3 protein. The profile covers under 600,000 distinct CDR3 sequences, with roughly 13% appearing a single time and roughly an eighth taken by the ten largest. The receptor comes from a man between 25 and 39 years old who received the YFV17D yellow fever vaccine. The chain recombines TRBV27 with TRBJ2-7; 9 bases are a match to TRBD2. The specimen comprised PBMCs, sampled on the day of the yellow fever booster vaccination. The CDR3 nucleotides read TGTGCCAGCAGTTTAATCGGCGGGAGGGACGAGCAGTACTTC. Translated, it gives CASSLIGGRDEQYF.